Listed here is a single TCR beta chain. Profiled with immunoSEQ multiplex PCR; TCRdb holds only in-frame clones, not every one. Altogether 120,000 or so clones are present, approximately 87% being singletons, with the ten largest covering 2.9%. These data originate in a study of control samples from healthy donors and cancer patients. The germline V gene has CDR1 MNHEY and CDR2 SVGAGI. Germline trimming cut 4 bases from V and 12 bases from J; bases unmatched to any gene: 19. The CDR3 covers 16 residues. The sequence was collected from a man between 60 and 75 years old in good health. The rearrangement links TRBV6-5 to TRBJ2-7, with 9 bases lining up with TRBD1. Sequenced sample: blood. CDR3 nucleotide sequence: TGTGCCAGCAGTTCGTCCTTTGGGACAGGGCATTTTTATCCGTACTTC. Translating it yields CASSSSFGTGHFYPYF.